This T cell receptor (beta chain) is from a study of identical twins. The V gene's germline CDR1 is MNHNY and CDR2 SVGAGI (reference sequence). The CDR3 runs to 13 residues. The V end was cut by 2 bases, the J end by 3 bases, with 7 bases between. Details on this clonotype: Its specificity is not known.

Study-level results: The presence of invariant MAIT and iNKT cells could partly confound analyses of zero-insertion sequences. Twin pairs had excess sharing that was weaker in beta out-of-frame sequences.

Unique molecular identifiers were present on the cDNA, which also gained a universal primer site by template switching. TCRdb re-called the 5' RACE reads through MiXCR, storing one row per CDR3 protein. The table includes around 490,000 distinct CDR3 sequences, 15% detected once. These same records also appear under a second study, on yellow fever vaccine responses in identical twins. That source adds: As reported, the vaccine T cell response of twins seemed partly convergent and partly personalized.

The V gene is TRBV6-6, the J gene TRBJ1-2, with a weak D call TRBD1 (5 bases). The specimen was CD4+ T cells sorted from blood. The receptor's source is a woman between 18 and 29 years old in good health. The CDR3 DNA follows: TGTGCCAGCAGTTACCCAGGGTACTATGGCTACACCTTC. Amino acid sequence: CASSYPGYYGYTF.